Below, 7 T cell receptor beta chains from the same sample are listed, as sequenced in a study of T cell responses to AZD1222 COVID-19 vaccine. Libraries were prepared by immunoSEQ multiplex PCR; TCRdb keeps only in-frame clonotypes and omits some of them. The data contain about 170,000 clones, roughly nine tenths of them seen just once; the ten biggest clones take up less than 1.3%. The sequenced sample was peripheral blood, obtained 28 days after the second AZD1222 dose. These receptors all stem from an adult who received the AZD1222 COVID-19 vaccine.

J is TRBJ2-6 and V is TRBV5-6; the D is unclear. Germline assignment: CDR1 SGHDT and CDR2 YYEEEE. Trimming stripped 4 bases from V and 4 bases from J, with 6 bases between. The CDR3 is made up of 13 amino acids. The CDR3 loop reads CASSRRGANVLTF. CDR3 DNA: TGTGCCAGCAGCCGTCGGGGGGCCAACGTCCTGACTTTC. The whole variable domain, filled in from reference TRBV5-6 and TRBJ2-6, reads DAGVTQSPTHLIKTRGQQVTLRCSPKSGHDTVSWYQQALGQGPQFIFQYYEEEERQRGNFPDRFSGHQFPNYSSELNVNALLLGDSALYLCASSRRGANVLTFGAGSRLTVL.

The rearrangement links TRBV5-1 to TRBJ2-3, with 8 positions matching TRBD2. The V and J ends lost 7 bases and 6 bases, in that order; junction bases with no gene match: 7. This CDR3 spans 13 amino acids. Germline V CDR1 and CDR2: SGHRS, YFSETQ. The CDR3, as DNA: TGCGCCAGCCGCCCGGGGGGGTTGGATACGCAGTATTTT. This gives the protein CASRPGGLDTQYF.

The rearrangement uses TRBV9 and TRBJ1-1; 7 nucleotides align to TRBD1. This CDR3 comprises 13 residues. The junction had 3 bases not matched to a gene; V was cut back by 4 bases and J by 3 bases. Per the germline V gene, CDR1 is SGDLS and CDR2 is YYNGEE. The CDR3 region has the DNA TGTGCCAGCAGCAAAGACAGGGACACTGAAGCTTTCTTT. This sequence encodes CASSKDRDTEAFF.

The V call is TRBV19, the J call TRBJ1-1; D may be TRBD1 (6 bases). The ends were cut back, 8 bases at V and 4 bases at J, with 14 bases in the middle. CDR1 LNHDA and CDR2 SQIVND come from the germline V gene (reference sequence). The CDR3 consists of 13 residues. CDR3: CASYGGLGTEAFF. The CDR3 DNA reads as TGTGCCAGTTACGGGGGGCTCGGCACTGAAGCTTTCTTT.

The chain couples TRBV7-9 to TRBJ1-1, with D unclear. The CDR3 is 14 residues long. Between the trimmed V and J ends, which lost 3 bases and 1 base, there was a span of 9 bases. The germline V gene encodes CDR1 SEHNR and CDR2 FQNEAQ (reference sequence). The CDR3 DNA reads TGTGCCAGCAGCTTCAGACGGTCGAACACTGAAGCTTTCTTT. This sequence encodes CASSFRRSNTEAFF.

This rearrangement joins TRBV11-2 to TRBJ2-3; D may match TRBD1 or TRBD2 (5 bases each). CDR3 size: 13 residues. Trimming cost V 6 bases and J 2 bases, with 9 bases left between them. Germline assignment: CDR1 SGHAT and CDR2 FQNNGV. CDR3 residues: CASSPGPTDTQYF. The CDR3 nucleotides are TGTGCCAGCAGTCCGGGGCCCACAGATACGCAGTATTTT. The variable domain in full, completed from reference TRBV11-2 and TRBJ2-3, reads EAGVAQSPRYKIIEKRQSVAFWCNPISGHATLYWYQQILGQGPKLLIQFQNNGVVDDSQLPKDRFSAERLKGVDSTLKIQPAKLEDSAVYLCASSPGPTDTQYFGPGTRLTVL.

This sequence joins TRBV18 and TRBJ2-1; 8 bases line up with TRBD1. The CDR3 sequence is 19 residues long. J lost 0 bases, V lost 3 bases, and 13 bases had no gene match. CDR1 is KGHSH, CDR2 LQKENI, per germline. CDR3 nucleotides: TGTGCCAGCTCACCCATCGCTGACAGGGGCCCCCTCTCCTACAATGAGCAGTTCTTC. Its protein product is CASSPIADRGPLSYNEQFF.